This T cell receptor beta chain is from a study of blood T cell repertoires in COVID-19. Clones were read by immunoSEQ multiplex PCR, and TCRdb kept only the in-frame ones, dropping some. The sample gives about 220,000 clones, 83% of which show up once; 2.5% is in the top ten. V was clipped by 3 bases and J by 8 bases, with 16 bases between them. The CDR3 runs to 14 residues. Germline lookup yields CDR1 SGHTA and CDR2 FQGNSA. The receptor was derived from a middle-aged woman with active or convalescent COVID-19. The chain uses TRBV7-2 and TRBJ1-2; D gene unclear. The source material was peripheral blood. DNA of the CDR3: TGTGCCAGCAGCTTTGGTGCGCAGGCGCTCGGCTACACCTTC. It specifies CASSFGAQALGYTF.